This T cell receptor beta chain was recovered during a study of blood T cells in healthy people across ages. With a J-beta primer mix and a sample-barcoded 5' primer, a second PCR ran about 7 to 12 cycles. MiXCR, run by TCRdb on the 5' RACE reads, gives a single entry per CDR3 protein. The data contain about 640,000 distinct CDR3 sequences, 25% to 35% of them singletons. As to this clonotype: A clone one base away is much larger, so this may be a read error.

Material: blood. The TCR was taken from an elderly woman in good health.

The CDR3 sequence: CASSLRGLETQFF. Here the CDR3 DNA reads TGCGCCAGCAGCTTGCGGGGGTTAGAGACCCAGTTCTTC. The V call is TRBV5-1, the J call TRBJ2-1; D is perhaps TRBD2 (6 bases). In germline, CDR1 is SGHRS, CDR2 YFSETQ. The CDR3 covers 13 residues. Trimming pared 1 base from V and 13 bases from J, leaving 15 bases between.